Listed below are T cell receptor beta chains from one sample, sequenced in a study of cytomegalovirus exposure and HLA in healthy donors. Sequencing was performed with immunoSEQ multiplex PCR; in TCRdb, only in-frame clones are kept and a portion is missing. This sample yields 60,000 to 65,000 clones, of which approximately 75% are seen a single time; around 27% belongs to the top ten. Sequenced input: PBMCs. The receptor source for this set is a man in his fifties in good health and CMV-seropositive. CDR3s include the opening cysteine and the closing phenylalanine or tryptophan. D genes are given only for firm matches. Expanded clones are given a class, and other clones once, few, many or no size at all.

CDR3nt	CDR3aa	d_gene	v_gene	j_gene	len	abundance
TGTGCCAGCAGCTTGGTAGCGGGGGGTCTACGAAACACAGATACGCAGTATTTT	CASSLVAGGLRNTDTQYF	TRBD2	TRBV5-6	TRBJ2-3	18	.
TGTGCCAGCAGCTTATCAGGAACTGAAGCTTTCTTT	CASSLSGTEAFF	.	TRBV11-2	TRBJ1-1	12	.
TGCGCCAGCAGCCAAGAATGGCTAGCGGGGGGATGGTCCTACGAGCAGTACTTC	CASSQEWLAGGWSYEQYF	TRBD2	TRBV4-1	TRBJ2-7	18	.
TGTGCCAGCAGTTCGGGACTAGCGGGAATGGAGGGGGAGCAGTACTTC	CASSSGLAGMEGEQYF	TRBD2	TRBV28	TRBJ2-7	16	.
TGCGCCAGCAACACGGAGCAAGAGACCCAGTACTTC	CASNTEQETQYF	.	TRBV5-1	TRBJ2-5	12	.
TGCGCCAGCAGCTTGGCGCAGGGCGGGGGGACTGAAGCTTTCTTT	CASSLAQGGGTEAFF	.	TRBV5-1	TRBJ1-1	15	.
TGTGCCTGGACCACCTTGGACAGGAGGAGTCAAGAGACCCAGTACTTC	CAWTTLDRRSQETQYF	TRBD1	TRBV30	TRBJ2-5	16	.
TGCGCCAGCAGCTTGGGTTCCGGGAGCGGAGAGACCCAGTACTTC	CASSLGSGSGETQYF	.	TRBV5-1	TRBJ2-5	15	.
TGTGCCAGCAGCATGCCGCCGGGGACAGGGTCCTACGAGCAGTACTTC	CASSMPPGTGSYEQYF	TRBD1	TRBV7-6	TRBJ2-7	16	.
TGTGCCAGCAACCCTGCAGGGCTGACTAGCGGGGGGCCAGCCAAAAACATTCAGTACTTC	CASNPAGLTSGGPAKNIQYF	TRBD2	TRBV4-2	TRBJ2-4	20	.
TGTGCCAGCAGTTTACAGGACTTGCAAGAGACCCAGTACTTC	CASSLQDLQETQYF	.	TRBV28	TRBJ2-5	14	few
TGTGCCTGGAACTTACACAGGGGAACTGGAAACACCATATATTTT	CAWNLHRGTGNTIYF	TRBD1	TRBV30	TRBJ1-3	15	.
TGTGCCAGCAGCCAGGGCACATTTAACTATGGCTACACCTTC	CASSQGTFNYGYTF	.	TRBV5-6	TRBJ1-2	14	.
TGTGCCAGCAGCCCTAGGAGAGGGGGCGGTGGGGTGGGCACTGAAGCTTTCTTT	CASSPRRGGGGVGTEAFF	TRBD1	TRBV7-6	TRBJ1-1	18	.
TGTGCCAGCAGCCCGACAGGGTCTAATGAAAAACTGTTTTTT	CASSPTGSNEKLFF	TRBD1	TRBV5-4	TRBJ1-4	14	.
TGTGCCAGTAGCCCGTCAGGAAGCAATCAGCCCCAGCATTTT	CASSPSGSNQPQHF	.	TRBV19	TRBJ1-5	14	.
TGTGCCACCAGCAGAGCTACAGCCCCTGAGAAACTGTTTTTT	CATSRATAPEKLFF	.	TRBV15	TRBJ1-4	14	.
TGCGCCAGCAGCCCCCCTAGTAGCGTGCTCTACAATGAGCAGTTCTTC	CASSPPSSVLYNEQFF	.	TRBV5-1	TRBJ2-1	16	.
TGCGCCAGCAGCTTGGGCCCGGGACAGGGGGTCTACGAGCAGTACTTC	CASSLGPGQGVYEQYF	TRBD1	TRBV5-1	TRBJ2-7	16	.
TGCGCCAGCAGCTACCGACAGGGGCTATATGAAAAACTGTTTTTT	CASSYRQGLYEKLFF	TRBD1	TRBV5-1	TRBJ1-4	15	few
TGTGCCAGCAGTCCACAGGGAACTAATGAAAAACTGTTTTTT	CASSPQGTNEKLFF	.	TRBV28	TRBJ1-4	14	.
TGTGCCAGCAGCCCCCAGACAGGAGCCTACAATGAGCAGTTCTTC	CASSPQTGAYNEQFF	.	TRBV11-3	TRBJ2-1	15	.
TGTGCCAGCAGCCCAGGACTAGCGGGAGGCTACGAGCAGTACTTC	CASSPGLAGGYEQYF	TRBD2	TRBV7-9	TRBJ2-7	15	.
TGTGCCAGCAGCTCAGCCGGCCAGGGGGCCGGGGAGCTGTTTTTT	CASSSAGQGAGELFF	TRBD1	TRBV11-2	TRBJ2-2	15	.
TGTGCCAGCAGTGAACCGGGACTAGCGGGAGGTCGGTATGAGCAGTTCTTC	CASSEPGLAGGRYEQFF	TRBD2	TRBV6-1	TRBJ2-1	17	once
TGTGCCAGCAGTTTAGAAGACAGGAGAAAAGAGACCCAGTACTTC	CASSLEDRRKETQYF	.	TRBV28	TRBJ2-5	15	few
TGTGCCAGCAGCCGGCGCGGGGGACCCTACGAGCAGTACTTC	CASSRRGGPYEQYF	TRBD2	TRBV5-6	TRBJ2-7	14	.
TGTGCCAGCAGCTTAGATCCTAACACTGAAGCTTTCTTT	CASSLDPNTEAFF	.	TRBV11-2	TRBJ1-1	13	.
TGTGCCTCGGGACTAGGCATCGATGAGCAGTTCTTC	CASGLGIDEQFF	TRBD2	TRBV10-3	TRBJ2-1	12	.
TGTGCCAGTACTAGGGGGGAGGGCTATGGCTACACCTTC	CASTRGEGYGYTF	.	TRBV19	TRBJ1-2	13	.
TGTGCCAGCAGCCCCTATCCCGGACTAGCGGGTCCCTACAATGAGCAGTTCTTC	CASSPYPGLAGPYNEQFF	TRBD2	TRBV14	TRBJ2-1	18	.
TGTGCCAGCAGCCAAATGAACAGGGAACGGGTAAATGAGCAGTTCTTC	CASSQMNRERVNEQFF	.	TRBV5-4	TRBJ2-1	16	.
TGTGCCAGCAGTCTATCGACTAGCGGGAGGTCGGAATACAATGAGCAGTTCTTC	CASSLSTSGRSEYNEQFF	TRBD2	TRBV7-8	TRBJ2-1	18	.
TGTGCCAGCAGCGTAGACAGGGGCGGGCAGTTCTTC	CASSVDRGGQFF	TRBD1	TRBV9	TRBJ2-1	12	.
TGTGCCAGCAGCTTGTTTCAGGGCGGAAACACCATATATTTT	CASSLFQGGNTIYF	.	TRBV5-4	TRBJ1-3	14	.
TGTGCCAGCAGCTTAGTGGCTGATGAGCAGTTCTTC	CASSLVADEQFF	.	TRBV7-9	TRBJ2-1	12	.
TGTGCCAGTACCCCCCGACAGGGCTCAGTCTACGAGCAGTACTTC	CASTPRQGSVYEQYF	TRBD1	TRBV19	TRBJ2-7	15	.
TGCGCCAGCAGCTTGGCTGGGAGGGGTGAGCAGTTCTTC	CASSLAGRGEQFF	TRBD2	TRBV5-1	TRBJ2-1	13	.
TGTGCCAGCAGCTCGCCGAGGACAGGGGGTAAAGAGCAGTACTTC	CASSSPRTGGKEQYF	TRBD1	TRBV11-2	TRBJ2-7	15	once
TGTGCCAGCAGTTACGGGGCCGTTAATCAGCCCCAGCATTTT	CASSYGAVNQPQHF	.	TRBV6-5	TRBJ1-5	14	.
TGTGCCAGCAGCACAACCGGGACTAGCCGGGAGACCCAGTACTTC	CASSTTGTSRETQYF	TRBD2	TRBV5-4	TRBJ2-5	15	.
TGCGCCAGCCAGGTACGACTAGCGGGGATCACAGATACGCAGTATTTT	CASQVRLAGITDTQYF	TRBD2	TRBV10-2	TRBJ2-3	16	.
TGCGCCAGCAGAGCTGAGGGACAGGGATCGATTTATACGCAGTATTTT	CASRAEGQGSIYTQYF	TRBD1	TRBV5-1	TRBJ2-3	16	.
TGTGCCAGCAGCATGACTAGCCTGGGGGTTCAATACTACGAGCAGTACTTC	CASSMTSLGVQYYEQYF	TRBD2	TRBV11-2	TRBJ2-7	17	.
TGTGCCAGCAGCCGGCGAGGGGGACTAGCAAGGGGTGAGCAGTTCTTC	CASSRRGGLARGEQFF	TRBD2	TRBV7-9	TRBJ2-1	16	.
TGTGCCAGCAGCTCCGACAGGGACACTGAAGCTTTCTTT	CASSSDRDTEAFF	TRBD1	TRBV7-2	TRBJ1-1	13	.
TGCAGCGTTGAAGCTGCCAACACCGTACAGGGAAACCTCTACGAGCAGTACTTC	CSVEAANTVQGNLYEQYF	.	TRBV29-1	TRBJ2-7	18	.
TGTGCCAGCAGCTTAACAGATTCCTACGAGCAGTACTTC	CASSLTDSYEQYF	.	TRBV7-6	TRBJ2-7	13	few
TGTGCCAGCAGTGATCCGACTAGCGGGGGCTACGAGCAGTACTTC	CASSDPTSGGYEQYF	TRBD2	TRBV2	TRBJ2-7	15	.
TGCAGCGTTGTCCTGGAGGAGCAGTACTTC	CSVVLEEQYF	.	TRBV29-1	TRBJ2-7	10	few